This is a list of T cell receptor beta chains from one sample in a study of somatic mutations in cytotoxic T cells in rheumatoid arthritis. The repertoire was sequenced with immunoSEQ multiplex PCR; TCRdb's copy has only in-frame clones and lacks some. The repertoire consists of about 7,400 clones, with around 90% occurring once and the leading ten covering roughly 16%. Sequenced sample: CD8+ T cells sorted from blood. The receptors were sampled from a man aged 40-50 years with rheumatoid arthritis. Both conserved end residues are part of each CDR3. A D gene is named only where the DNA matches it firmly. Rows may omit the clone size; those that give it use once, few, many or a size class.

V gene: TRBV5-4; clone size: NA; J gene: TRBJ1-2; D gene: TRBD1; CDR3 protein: CASSYGQGNYGYTF; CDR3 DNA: TGTGCCAGCAGTTACGGACAGGGGAACTATGGCTACACCTTC
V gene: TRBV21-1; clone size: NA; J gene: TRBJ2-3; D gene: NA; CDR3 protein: CASSNRTSGAPDTQYF; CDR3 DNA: TGTGCCAGCAGCAATAGGACTAGCGGGGCCCCAGATACGCAGTATTTT
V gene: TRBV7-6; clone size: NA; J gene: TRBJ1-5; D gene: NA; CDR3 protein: CASSPTGNQPQHF; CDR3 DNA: TGTGCCAGCAGCCCTACGGGCAATCAGCCCCAGCATTTT
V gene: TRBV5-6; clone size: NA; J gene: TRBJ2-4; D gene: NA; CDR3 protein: CASSLGPGNIQYF; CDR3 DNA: TGTGCCAGCAGCTTGGGACCCGGGAACATTCAGTACTTC
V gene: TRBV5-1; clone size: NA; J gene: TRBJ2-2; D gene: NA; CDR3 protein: CASKLQGGTGELFF; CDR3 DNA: TGCGCCAGCAAATTGCAGGGAGGAACCGGGGAGCTGTTTTTT
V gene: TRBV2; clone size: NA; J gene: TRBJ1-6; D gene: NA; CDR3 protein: CASSGPRDSNSPLHF; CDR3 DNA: TGTGCCAGCAGCGGCCCGCGGGATAGTAATTCACCCCTCCACTTT
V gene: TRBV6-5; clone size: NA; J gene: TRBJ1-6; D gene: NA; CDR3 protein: CASTDDSGTTLHF; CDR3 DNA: TGTGCCAGCACCGATGATTCGGGTACAACCCTCCACTTT
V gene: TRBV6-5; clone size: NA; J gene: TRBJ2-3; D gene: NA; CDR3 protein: CASSHRDYRGDTQYF; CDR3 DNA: TGTGCCAGCAGTCACCGGGACTACAGGGGGGATACGCAGTATTTT
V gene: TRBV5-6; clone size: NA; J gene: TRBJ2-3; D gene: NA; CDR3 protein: CASSLFAGFADTQYF; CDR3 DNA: TGTGCCAGCAGCTTGTTTGCCGGGTTTGCAGATACGCAGTATTTT
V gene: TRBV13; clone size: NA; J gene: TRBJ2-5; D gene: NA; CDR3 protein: CASSLGGLQETQYF; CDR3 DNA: TGTGCCAGCAGCTTAGGAGGACTCCAAGAGACCCAGTACTTC
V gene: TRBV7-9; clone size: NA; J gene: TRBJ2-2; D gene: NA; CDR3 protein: CASSWSSEDTGELFF; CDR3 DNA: TGTGCCAGCAGCTGGTCTAGCGAAGACACCGGGGAGCTGTTTTTT
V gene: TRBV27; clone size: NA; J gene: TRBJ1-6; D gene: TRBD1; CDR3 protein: CASRGGDRGEFSPLHF; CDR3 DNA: TGTGCCAGCAGAGGCGGGGACAGAGGGGAATTTTCACCCCTCCACTTT
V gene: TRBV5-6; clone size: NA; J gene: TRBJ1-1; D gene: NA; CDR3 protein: CASSPPLRVKVNTEAFF; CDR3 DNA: TGTGCCAGCAGCCCCCCGCTGAGGGTAAAAGTGAACACTGAAGCTTTCTTT
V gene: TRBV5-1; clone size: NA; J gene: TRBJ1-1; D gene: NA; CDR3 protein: CASSERVGTEAFF; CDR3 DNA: TGCGCCAGCAGCGAGCGGGTTGGCACTGAAGCTTTCTTT
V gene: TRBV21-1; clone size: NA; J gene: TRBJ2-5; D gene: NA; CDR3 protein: CAGSKAGEETQYF; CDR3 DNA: TGTGCCGGCAGCAAAGCAGGGGAAGAGACCCAGTACTTC
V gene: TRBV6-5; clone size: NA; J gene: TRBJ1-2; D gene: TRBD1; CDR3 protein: CASSSGTGGYYGYTF; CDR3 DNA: TGTGCCAGCAGTTCCGGGACAGGGGGATACTATGGCTACACCTTC
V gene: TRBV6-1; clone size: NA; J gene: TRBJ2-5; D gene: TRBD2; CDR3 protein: CASKTSLATQETQYF; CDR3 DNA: TGTGCCAGCAAGACTAGCCTCGCGACTCAAGAGACCCAGTACTTC
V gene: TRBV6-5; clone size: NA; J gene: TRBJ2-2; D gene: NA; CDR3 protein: CASSYKVGGELFF; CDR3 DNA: TGTGCCAGCAGTTACAAAGTCGGCGGGGAGCTGTTTTTT
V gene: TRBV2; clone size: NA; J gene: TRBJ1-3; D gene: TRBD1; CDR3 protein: CATTRNRGSGNTIYF; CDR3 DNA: TGTGCCACCACCCGGAACAGGGGCTCTGGAAACACCATATATTTT
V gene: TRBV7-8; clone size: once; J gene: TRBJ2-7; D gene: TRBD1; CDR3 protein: CASSLTGTGDREQYF; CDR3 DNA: TGTGCCAGCAGCTTAACCGGGACAGGGGATCGCGAGCAGTACTTC
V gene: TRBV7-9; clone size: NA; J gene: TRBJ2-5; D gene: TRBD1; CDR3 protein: CASSLSGQVETQYF; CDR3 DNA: TGTGCCAGCAGCTTATCCGGACAGGTAGAGACCCAGTACTTC
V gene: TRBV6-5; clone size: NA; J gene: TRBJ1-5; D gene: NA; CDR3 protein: CASSWRGPGQPQHF; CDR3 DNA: TGTGCCAGCAGTTGGCGGGGGCCTGGTCAGCCCCAGCATTTT
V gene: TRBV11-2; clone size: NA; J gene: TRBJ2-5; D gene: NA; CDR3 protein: CASSLGTFQETQYF; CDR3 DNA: TGTGCCAGCAGCCTGGGGACATTCCAAGAGACCCAGTACTTC
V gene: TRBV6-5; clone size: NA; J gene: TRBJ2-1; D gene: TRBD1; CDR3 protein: CASSPGQGGNEQFF; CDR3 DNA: TGTGCCAGCAGTCCGGGACAGGGTGGCAATGAGCAGTTCTTC
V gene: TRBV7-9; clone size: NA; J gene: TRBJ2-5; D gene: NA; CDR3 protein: CASSTSQETQYF; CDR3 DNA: TGTGCCAGCAGCACGAGCCAAGAGACCCAGTACTTC
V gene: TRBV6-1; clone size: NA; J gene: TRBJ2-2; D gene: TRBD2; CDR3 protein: CASSEWGGVDTGELFF; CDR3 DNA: TGTGCCAGCAGTGAATGGGGAGGGGTGGACACCGGGGAGCTGTTTTTT
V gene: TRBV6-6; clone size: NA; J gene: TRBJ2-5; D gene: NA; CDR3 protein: CASSPFGTQYQETQYF; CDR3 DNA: TGTGCCAGCAGCCCCTTTGGGACTCAGTACCAAGAGACCCAGTACTTC
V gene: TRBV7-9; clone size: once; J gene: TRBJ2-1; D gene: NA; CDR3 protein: CASSPGYEQFF; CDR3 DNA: TGTGCCAGCAGCCCCGGGTATGAGCAGTTCTTC
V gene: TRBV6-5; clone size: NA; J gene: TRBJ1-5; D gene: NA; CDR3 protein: CASSRGDNQPQHF; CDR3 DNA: TGTGCCAGCAGTCGGGGAGACAATCAGCCCCAGCATTTT
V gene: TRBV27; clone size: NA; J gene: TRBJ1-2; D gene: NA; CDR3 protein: CASSLSSESNYGYTF; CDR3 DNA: TGTGCCAGCAGTTTATCGAGCGAGTCAAACTATGGCTACACCTTC
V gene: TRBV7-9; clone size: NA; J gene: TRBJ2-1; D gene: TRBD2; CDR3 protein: CASREGAGGVGHEQFF; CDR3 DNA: TGTGCCAGCAGAGAGGGAGCGGGGGGCGTGGGGCATGAGCAGTTCTTC
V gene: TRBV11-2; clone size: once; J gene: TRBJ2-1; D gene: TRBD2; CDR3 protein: CASSLLAAYNEQFF; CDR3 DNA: TGTGCCAGCAGCTTGCTAGCGGCCTACAATGAGCAGTTCTTC
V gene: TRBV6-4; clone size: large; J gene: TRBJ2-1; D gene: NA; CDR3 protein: CASSVEAGSFDEQFF; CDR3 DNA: TGTGCCAGCAGTGTAGAGGCAGGGTCCTTTGATGAGCAGTTCTTC
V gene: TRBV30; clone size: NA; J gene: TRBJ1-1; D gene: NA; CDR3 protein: CAWGAQNSEAFF; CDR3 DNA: TGTGCCTGGGGGGCCCAAAACTCTGAAGCTTTCTTT
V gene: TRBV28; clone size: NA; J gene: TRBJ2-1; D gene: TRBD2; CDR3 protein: CASGLGSYNEQFF; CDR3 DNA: TGTGCCAGCGGACTAGGCTCCTACAATGAGCAGTTCTTC
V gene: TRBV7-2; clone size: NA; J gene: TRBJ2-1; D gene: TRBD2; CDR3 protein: CASSPERGFSYNEQFF; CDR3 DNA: TGTGCCAGCAGCCCCGAGCGGGGTTTTTCCTACAATGAGCAGTTCTTC
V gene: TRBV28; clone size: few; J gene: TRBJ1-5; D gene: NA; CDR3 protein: CASSPGTFSNQPQHF; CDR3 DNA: TGTGCCAGCAGTCCCGGGACTTTTAGCAATCAGCCCCAGCATTTT
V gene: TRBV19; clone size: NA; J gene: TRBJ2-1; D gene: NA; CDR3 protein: CASSIGGEYNEQFF; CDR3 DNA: TGTGCCAGTAGTATAGGGGGGGAGTACAATGAGCAGTTCTTC
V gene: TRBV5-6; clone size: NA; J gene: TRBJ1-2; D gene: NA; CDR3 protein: CASSEVGGPLLGYGYTF; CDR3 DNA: TGTGCCAGCAGCGAGGTGGGGGGTCCCCTTCTTGGCTATGGCTACACCTTC
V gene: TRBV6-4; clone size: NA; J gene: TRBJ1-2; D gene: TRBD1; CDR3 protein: CASRPGQGGYGYTF; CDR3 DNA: TGTGCCAGCAGACCCGGACAGGGGGGCTATGGCTACACCTTC
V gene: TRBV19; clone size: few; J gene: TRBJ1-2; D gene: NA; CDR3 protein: CASTSGRRWYGYTF; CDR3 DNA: TGTGCCAGTACTAGCGGCAGACGATGGTATGGCTACACCTTC
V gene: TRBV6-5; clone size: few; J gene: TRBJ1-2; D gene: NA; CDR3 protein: CASSYDWGASYGYTF; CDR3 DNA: TGTGCCAGCAGTTACGATTGGGGCGCGTCCTATGGCTACACCTTC
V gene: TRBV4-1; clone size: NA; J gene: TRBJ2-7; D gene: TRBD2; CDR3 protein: CASSQELGTRSYEQYF; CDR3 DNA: TGCGCCAGCAGCCAAGAATTGGGGACTAGATCCTACGAGCAGTACTTC
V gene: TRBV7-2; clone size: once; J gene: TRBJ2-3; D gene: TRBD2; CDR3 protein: CASSLNLAGGTDTQYF; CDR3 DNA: TGTGCCAGCAGCTTAAATCTAGCGGGGGGCACAGATACGCAGTATTTT
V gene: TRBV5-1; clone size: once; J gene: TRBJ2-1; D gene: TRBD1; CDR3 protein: CASSTGTGVNEQFF; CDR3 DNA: TGCGCCAGCAGCACCGGGACAGGGGTCAATGAGCAGTTCTTC
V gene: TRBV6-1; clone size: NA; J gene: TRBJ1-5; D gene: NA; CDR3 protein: CSTGGVSTNQPQHF; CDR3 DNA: TGTTCAACGGGGGGGGTTTCTACCAATCAGCCCCAGCATTTT
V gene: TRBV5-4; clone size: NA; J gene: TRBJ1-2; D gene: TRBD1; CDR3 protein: CASTSIPGQLANYGYTF; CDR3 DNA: TGTGCCAGCACCAGCATCCCGGGACAGCTAGCTAACTATGGCTACACCTTC
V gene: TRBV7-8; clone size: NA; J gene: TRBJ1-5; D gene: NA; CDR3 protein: CASSLVSPAGRNQPQHF; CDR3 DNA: TGTGCCAGCAGCTTAGTTTCCCCGGCAGGGAGGAATCAGCCCCAGCATTTT
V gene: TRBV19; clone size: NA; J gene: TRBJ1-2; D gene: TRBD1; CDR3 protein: CASSRQGAFSGYTF; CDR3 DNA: TGTGCCAGTAGTAGACAGGGGGCCTTTTCTGGCTACACCTTC
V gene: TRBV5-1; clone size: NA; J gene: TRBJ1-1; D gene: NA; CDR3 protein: CASSFRGLGTEAFF; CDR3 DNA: TGCGCCAGCAGCTTTCGGGGATTAGGAACTGAAGCTTTCTTT
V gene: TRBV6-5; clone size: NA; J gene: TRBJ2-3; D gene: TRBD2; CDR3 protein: CASSYVAGGLGDTQYF; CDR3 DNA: TGTGCCAGCAGTTACGTCGCGGGGGGGCTGGGAGATACGCAGTATTTT
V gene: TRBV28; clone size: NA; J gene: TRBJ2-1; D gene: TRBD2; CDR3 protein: CASGTSGGLDEQFF; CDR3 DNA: TGTGCCAGCGGGACTAGCGGGGGGCTGGATGAGCAGTTCTTC
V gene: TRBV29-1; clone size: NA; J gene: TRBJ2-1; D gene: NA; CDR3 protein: CSAHPSLGGNEQFF; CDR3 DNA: TGCAGCGCTCACCCCTCTCTAGGGGGCAATGAGCAGTTCTTC